This T cell receptor beta chain comes out of a study of graft-versus-host responses after intestinal transplantation. Study context: The study gave all recipients anti-thymocyte globulin induction, then tacrolimus and steroids for roughly 3 years. Study-level findings and limits: Allografts of patients with graft-donor T cell macrochimerism showed high graft-versus-host to host-versus-graft clone ratios. GvH clones were found in recipient marrow; some appeared first in ileum or blood.

Data came from immunoSEQ multiplex PCR; TCRdb stores just in-frame clones and leaves some out. The sample contains 120,000 or so clones, around 95% of which appear only once. Notes on this clone: Its specificity is not known.

The CDR3 runs 12 residues. Trimming removed 1 base from V and 8 bases from J, with 11 bases in between. Germline V lookup: CDR1 SQVTM, CDR2 ANQGSEA. The genes are TRBV29-1 and TRBJ2-5; unclear D gene. This clonotype was sampled from a human donor who received an intestinal transplant. The sample consisted of unstimulated CD8+ T cells sorted from spleen or lymph node cells, taken before intestinal transplant. The CDR3 region is CSVEGALRTQYF. In DNA form, the CDR3 reads TGCAGCGTTGAAGGGGCTCTGCGTACCCAGTACTTC.